One sample yielded the 21 T cell receptor beta chains listed below, sequenced in a study of blood T cell repertoires in COVID-19 (dated by TCRdb to about 2020). Libraries were constructed by the immunoSEQ multiplex PCR assay. TCRdb obtained this table from immuneACCESS and retained in-frame rearrangements with V and J assigned. These tables miss some clones; where compared with another copy, unresolved V genes account for less than half of the shortfall, and the remainder is unexplained. The sample table holds about 130,000 clones, of which around 81% were seen once. The top ten clones comprise about 9.9% of the sample. Sequenced material: peripheral blood. The receptors were gathered from a man between 35 and 55 years old with active or convalescent COVID-19.

The chain couples TRBV11-3 to TRBJ2-2; 9 positions agree with TRBD1. Germline V gene data show CDR1 as SGHNT and CDR2 as YENEEA. V lost 6 bases and J lost 5; bases outside the gene matches: 7. This CDR3 is built from 15 residues. The CDR3 protein is CASSLGQGRTGELFF. CDR3 coding DNA: TGTGCCAGCAGTCTGGGACAGGGAAGGACCGGGGAGCTGTTTTTT.

The chain employs TRBV5-5 and TRBJ1-6, with D possibly matching TRBD1 (6 bases). The CDR3 runs 14 residues. CDR1 is SGHKS and CDR2 is YYEKEE in the germline V gene (reference sequence). V shed 3 bases and J shed 5 bases, with 9 bases lying between them. CDR3 DNA: TGTGCCAGCAGCTACTACAGGGATAATTCACCCCTCCACTTT. Its protein product is CASSYYRDNSPLHF.

This clone has just one count. J is TRBJ2-2 and V is TRBV11-2; TRBD1 matches 7 bases. Germline trimming cut 5 bases from V and 5 bases from J; bases unmatched to any gene: 11. The CDR3 sequence is 16 residues long. In germline, CDR1 is SGHAT, CDR2 FQNNGV. DNA of the CDR3: TGTGCCAGCAGCGCAAGACAGGGCGCGGGTACCGGGGAGCTGTTTTTT. Translating it yields CASSARQGAGTGELFF.

The chain couples TRBV12-3 or TRBV12-4 to TRBJ1-2; maybe TRBD1 (6 bases). The CDR3 extends over 13 amino acids. V lost 6 bases and J 4 bases, leaving 12 bases between the germline ends. The CDR3 sequence is CASSPQGSYGYTF. CDR3 in DNA: TGTGCCAGCAGCCCACAGGGATCCTATGGCTACACCTTC.

This clone was found a few times. V usage is TRBV21-1 and J usage is TRBJ1-5; the DNA was not compared with TRBD1, the D call given in the table. TRBV21-1 has pseudogene status. This CDR3 has 14 residues. The CDR3 DNA reads TGTGCCAGCAGCAAAGAGGGGGCAGGTCAGCCCCAGCATTTT. This gives the protein CASSKEGAGQPQHF.

CDR3 coding DNA: TGTGCCAGCAGTGCGACAGGGGGTAGCTATGGCTACACCTTC. As protein: CASSATGGSYGYTF. This chain uses TRBV6-6 with TRBJ1-2; 9 nucleotides align to TRBD1. Germline lookup yields CDR1 MNHNY and CDR2 SVGAGI (reference sequence). The CDR3 is made up of 14 amino acids. Trimming at V came to 5 bases and at J to 4 bases, leaving 5 bases not matched to a gene.

This chain connects TRBV4-1 to TRBJ2-3, with 9 bases lining up with TRBD1. J was trimmed by 3 bases and V by 1 base; bases with no gene match: 5. Germline V gives CDR1 MGHRA, CDR2 YSYEKL. This CDR3 is built from 16 residues. The DNA of the CDR3 is TGCGCCAGCAGCCAAGGAGACAGGGGGGTAACAGATACGCAGTATTTT. Protein: CASSQGDRGVTDTQYF.

This chain links TRBV19 with TRBJ1-1, with D tentatively TRBD1 (6 bases). Trimming left V 10 bases short and J 0 bases short, with 15 bases between. This CDR3 region has 14 residues. Germline-derived CDR1 and CDR2 are LNHDA and SQIVND (reference sequence). The CDR3 loop reads CATLKQGMNTEAFF. CDR3 bases: TGTGCCACTCTCAAGCAGGGGATGAACACTGAAGCTTTCTTT.

The chain has TRBV19 and TRBJ2-7, with TRBD2 identical over 12 bases. CDR3 length: 15 residues. The J segment lost 2 bases and the V segment lost 7 bases, leaving 6 bases of the junction unmatched. Germline V gene data show CDR1 as LNHDA and CDR2 as SQIVND (reference sequence). The CDR3 region is CASTTGLAGPYEQYF. The CDR3 DNA reads as TGTGCCAGTACCACCGGACTAGCGGGACCCTACGAGCAGTACTTC.

The CDR3 DNA follows: TGTGCCAGCAGTGACGGGACAGTTGGCTATGGCTACACCTTC. It translates to CASSDGTVGYGYTF. The chain recombines TRBV6-4 with TRBJ1-2; 7 bases are a match to TRBD1. J was trimmed by 4 bases and V by 2 bases; bases with no gene match: 4. This CDR3 is 14 amino acids long. Germline values: CDR1 MRHNA, CDR2 SNTAGT.

Written as DNA, the CDR3 is TGTGCCAGCAGCTTGGACAGAGAGGGCTACACCTTC. Amino acid sequence: CASSLDREGYTF. The chain couples TRBV2 to TRBJ1-2; TRBD1 might be the D (6 bases). Trimming cost V 6 bases and J 8 bases, with 13 bases left between them. Germline assignment: CDR1 SNHLY and CDR2 FYNNEI. CDR3 length: 12 residues.

The chain recombines TRBV7-2 with TRBJ1-2; a weak D match, TRBD1 (6 bases). CDR3 length equals 13 residues. With 4 bases removed from V and 4 bases from J, the gap between germline ends came to 10 bases. CDR1 and CDR2 (germline): SGHTA, FQGNSA. In DNA, the CDR3 is TGTGCCAGCAGCTGGACAGAAATCTATGGCTACACCTTC. As protein: CASSWTEIYGYTF.

This rearrangement joins TRBV11-2 to TRBJ2-1, with 8 bases fitting TRBD2. V lost 5 bases, J lost 4 bases, and 16 bases stayed unmatched. Germline CDR1 reads SGHAT; CDR2 reads FQNNGV. The CDR3 sequence is 18 residues long. The CDR3 is CASSHRPPGSGVYNEQFF. The CDR3 DNA is TGTGCCAGCAGCCATCGCCCCCCCGGTAGCGGGGTATACAATGAGCAGTTCTTC. The entire variable domain, with the rest obtained from reference TRBV11-2 and TRBJ2-1, is as follows: EAGVAQSPRYKIIEKRQSVAFWCNPISGHATLYWYQQILGQGPKLLIQFQNNGVVDDSQLPKDRFSAERLKGVDSTLKIQPAKLEDSAVYLCASSHRPPGSGVYNEQFFGPGTRLTVL.

Here the CDR3 DNA reads TGTGCCAGCAGTTACTCAGCGCAGCCAAACACCATATATTTT. Its translation is CASSYSAQPNTIYF. The chain employs TRBV6-6 and TRBJ1-3; D ambiguous. Trimming stripped 0 bases from V and 6 bases from J, with 9 bases between. The CDR3 has 14 amino acids. CDR1 and CDR2 from the germline V gene are MNHNY and SVGAGI (reference sequence).

This chain links TRBV5-6 with TRBJ2-6; 9 bases align to TRBD1. Per the germline V gene, CDR1 is SGHDT and CDR2 is YYEEEE. The CDR3 covers 16 residues. V was pared by 4 bases and J by 4 bases, with 6 bases of the junction left unmatched. The CDR3 loop reads CASSGTGLRGANVLTF. In nucleotides, the CDR3 is TGTGCCAGCAGCGGGACAGGGTTGCGCGGGGCCAACGTCCTGACTTTC.

V and J are TRBV7-9 and TRBJ1-1; D may be TRBD1 (5 bases). Germline V gene sequence: CDR1 SEHNR, CDR2 FQNEAQ (reference sequence). CDR3 length: 15 amino acids. Trimming removed 1 base from V and 1 base from J, with 10 bases in between. The CDR3 bases are TGTGCCAGCAGCTTAGACAGGATTAAGAACACTGAAGCTTTCTTT. This encodes CASSLDRIKNTEAFF.

This rearrangement joins TRBV4-3 to TRBJ1-1; D is unresolved. V was cut by 1 base and J by 1 base, with 4 bases left in between. CDR1 LGHNA and CDR2 YSLEER come from the germline V gene. This CDR3 has 13 residues. CDR3 sequence reads: CASSQGGNTEAFF. The CDR3 DNA reads TGCGCCAGCAGCCAAGGAGGGAACACTGAAGCTTTCTTT.

The chain is built from TRBV5-4 and TRBJ1-6, with TRBD1 matching over 8 bases. J lost 6 bases, V lost 4 bases, and 6 bases had no gene match. Germline CDR1 is SGHNT and CDR2 is YYREEE (reference sequence). CDR3 length equals 15 residues. This chain's CDR3 is CASSRTGQPNSPLHF. CDR3 coding DNA: TGTGCCAGCAGCCGGACAGGGCAGCCTAATTCACCCCTCCACTTT.

The chain carries TRBV10-3 and TRBJ2-2, with TRBD1 matching over 8 bases. CDR1 is ENHRY, CDR2 SYGVKD, per germline. With V trimmed by 5 bases and J by 1 base, 3 bases remained unmatched. The CDR3 spans 15 residues. CDR3 sequence: CAISMTGENTGELFF. The CDR3 DNA reads as TGTGCCATCAGTATGACAGGGGAGAACACCGGGGAGCTGTTTTTT.

The genes are TRBV6-1 and TRBJ1-2; TRBD1 aligns across 7 bases. V lost 0 bases and J lost 5; bases outside the gene matches: 9. This CDR3 region has 16 residues. From germline, CDR1 is MNHNS and CDR2 SASEGT. The CDR3 nucleotides are TGTGCCAGCAGTGAAGCGACAGGGCTAGGTCGGTATGGCTACACCTTC. It translates to CASSEATGLGRYGYTF.

This clone occurred once. The chain carries TRBV6-2 or TRBV6-3 and TRBJ2-1; TRBD2 might be the D (5 bases). V gave up 2 bases and J gave up 1 base, with 15 bases separating them. The CDR3 length is 17 residues. CDR1 and CDR2 (germline): MNHEY, SVGEGT. The CDR3 loop reads CASSYISGRRSYNEQFF. The CDR3 nucleotides read TGTGCCAGCAGTTACATCTCGGGGAGAAGGTCCTACAATGAGCAGTTCTTC.